These 17 T cell receptor beta chains originate from one sample sequenced in a study of T cell responses to AZD1222 COVID-19 vaccine. Clones were read by immunoSEQ multiplex PCR, and TCRdb kept only the in-frame ones, dropping some. The sample consists of 90,000 to 100,000 clones, almost 90% of them appearing once. The sequenced sample was peripheral blood, obtained 28 days after the second AZD1222 dose. These receptors came from an adult who received the AZD1222 COVID-19 vaccine.

V is TRBV5-4 and J is TRBJ2-6, with a tentative D call TRBD2 (5 bases). CDR1 is SGHNT and CDR2 is YYREEE in the germline V gene (reference sequence). This CDR3 has 20 residues. Trimming shortened V by 5 bases and J by 1 base, and 25 bases separated the two germline ends. The CDR3 nucleotides read TGTGCCAGCAGTAGGGCCCTTGGACTCTCGACATCTTCTGGGGCCAACGTCCTGACTTTC. Translating it yields CASSRALGLSTSSGANVLTF.

The chain combines TRBV29-1 with TRBJ1-5, with unresolved D. CDR1 and CDR2 (germline): SQVTM, ANQGSEA. V lost 4 bases and J lost 0, with 7 bases in between. This CDR3 spans 13 amino acids. The CDR3 loop reads CSVALDSNQPQHF. The CDR3 region has the DNA TGCAGCGTTGCCCTAGATAGCAATCAGCCCCAGCATTTT.

The chain combines TRBV11-2 with TRBJ2-1; 11 bases line up with TRBD2. The CDR3 consists of 17 residues. From germline, CDR1 is SGHAT and CDR2 FQNNGV. Trimming cost V 0 bases and J 3 bases; bases outside gene matches: 4. The DNA for the CDR3 is TGTGCCAGCAGCTTAGAATATGGACTAGCGGGCTACAATGAGCAGTTCTTC. It specifies CASSLEYGLAGYNEQFF.

The chain combines TRBV7-9 with TRBJ2-7; D possibly uses TRBD1 or TRBD2 (5 bases each). The CDR3 consists of 14 residues. Deletions cut 10 bases from V and 1 base from J, with 17 bases between. Germline-derived CDR1 and CDR2 are SEHNR and FQNEAQ (reference sequence). The CDR3 sequence is CATKGTALSYEQYF. CDR3 DNA sequence: TGTGCCACAAAAGGGACCGCACTTTCCTACGAGCAGTACTTC.

The genes are TRBV28 and TRBJ2-1; 11 bases fit TRBD2. Germline V gene data show CDR1 as MDHEN and CDR2 as SYDVKM. Trimming took 5 bases from V and 7 from J; bases not matched to a gene: 22. The CDR3 has 20 residues. CDR3 protein: CASSPFLGGTSGRQGNEQFF. CDR3 in DNA: TGTGCCAGCAGTCCCTTCCTGGGGGGTACTAGCGGGAGACAAGGAAATGAGCAGTTCTTC.

This chain uses TRBV9 with TRBJ2-1; 8 bases match TRBD2. This CDR3 comprises 15 residues. The V gene's germline CDR1 is SGDLS and CDR2 YYNGEE. Trimming at V came to 3 bases and at J to 9 bases, leaving 11 bases not matched to a gene. For the CDR3, the DNA is TGTGCCAGCAGCGCGCCCCCGGGACTAGGTTTTGAGCAGTTCTTC. Protein product: CASSAPPGLGFEQFF.

This chain uses TRBV7-2 with TRBJ1-2, with a possible D match to TRBD1 (5 bases). The germline V gene has CDR1 SGHTA and CDR2 FQGNSA. V lost 6 bases and J 1 base, leaving 12 bases between the germline ends. CDR3 length equals 14 residues. In DNA, the CDR3 is TGTGCCAGCAGTAGCCGGGGGAATAACTATGGCTACACCTTC. It codes for CASSSRGNNYGYTF.

The rearrangement uses TRBV7-3 and TRBJ2-1; 8 nucleotides agree with TRBD2. J lost 2 bases, V lost 0 bases, and 0 bases had no gene match. The CDR3 is 15 residues long. Germline assignment: CDR1 SGHTA and CDR2 FQGTGA. The CDR3 DNA follows: TGTGCCAGCAGCTTAACTAGCGGGACCTACAATGAGCAGTTCTTC. Residues: CASSLTSGTYNEQFF.

With respect to this clone: A junction end diverges from the germline sequence, so it may reflect a read error. The J gene is TRBJ1-1, the V gene TRBV11-2; D uncertain. Per the germline V gene, CDR1 is SGHAT and CDR2 is FQNNGV. The CDR3 runs 10 residues. The CDR3 is CASSLEDVVF. CDR3 nucleotide sequence: TGTGCCAGCAGTTTAGAGGACGTCGTCTTT.

The chain employs TRBV28 and TRBJ1-4; 10 positions match TRBD1. The CDR3 is 14 amino acids. Germline V gene lookup returns CDR1 MDHEN and CDR2 SYDVKM. After removal of 7 bases from V and 8 bases from J, the junction contained 7 bases not matched to a gene. CDR3 amino acids: CASTPGQGLEKLFF. Here the CDR3 DNA reads TGTGCCAGCACACCGGGACAGGGGTTGGAAAAACTGTTTTTT.

The CDR3 region has the DNA TGTGCCAGCTCACCCTCGAGCAGGGGTGGCGGCTACACCTTC. Encoded protein: CASSPSSRGGGYTF. This chain links TRBV18 with TRBJ1-2, with D possibly TRBD1 on 6 matching bases. This CDR3 is 14 amino acids long. V lost 3 bases and J 8 bases, leaving 16 bases between the germline ends. Per the germline V gene, CDR1 is KGHSH and CDR2 is LQKENI.

The J gene is TRBJ1-2, the V gene TRBV7-9; 9 bases fit TRBD1. The CDR3 extends over 16 amino acids. The V gene's germline CDR1 is SEHNR and CDR2 FQNEAQ (reference sequence). Losses at the gene ends were 5 bases for V and 4 bases for J; bases not matched to a gene: 11. The CDR3 nucleotides are TGTGCCAGCAGCGCATGGGACAGGGCATCGGGCTATGGCTACACCTTC. The encoded protein is CASSAWDRASGYGYTF.

The chain is built from TRBV28 and TRBJ2-5; D not resolved. The germline V gene encodes CDR1 MDHEN and CDR2 SYDVKM. The CDR3 is 10 residues long. Trimming cost V 6 bases and J 4 bases, with 3 bases left between them. The CDR3: CASSTETQYF. CDR3 nucleotides: TGTGCCAGCAGCACAGAGACCCAGTACTTC.

This chain joins TRBV11-2 and TRBJ1-4; D is unresolved. The ends were cut back, 6 bases at V and 12 bases at J, with 14 bases in the middle. Germline V gene sequence: CDR1 SGHAT, CDR2 FQNNGV. The CDR3 has 12 residues. CDR3 bases: TGTGCCAGCAGGAACGTACTCGAGCAACTGTTTTTT. As protein: CASRNVLEQLFF.

The gene calls are TRBV7-9 and TRBJ1-2; D possibly corresponds to TRBD1 (6 bases). The CDR3 loop spans 16 amino acids. V shed 6 bases and J shed 3 bases, with 20 bases lying between them. Germline V gives CDR1 SEHNR, CDR2 FQNEAQ (reference sequence). Here the CDR3 reads CASRPAGGRVDYGYTF. DNA of the CDR3: TGTGCCAGCAGGCCCGCCGGGGGGCGGGTTGACTATGGCTACACCTTC.

The chain links TRBV7-9 to TRBJ2-5; no clear D. Germline CDR1 is SEHNR and CDR2 is FQNEAQ (reference sequence). The V gene lost 5 bases and the J gene lost 4 bases, with 14 bases spanning the gap. This CDR3 has 14 amino acids. As DNA, the CDR3 is TGTGCCAGCAGCCAGCCCCCACCGGGAGAGACCCAGTACTTC. It codes for CASSQPPPGETQYF.

The V gene is TRBV30, the J gene TRBJ1-1, with D maybe TRBD1 (6 bases). This CDR3 region has 13 residues. Looked up from germline, CDR1 is GTSNPN and CDR2 is SVGIG (reference sequence). The V and J ends lost 4 bases and 4 bases respectively, with 13 bases between them. The CDR3 DNA reads TGTGCCTGGAACAAGATAGGGGGCACTGAAGCTTTCTTT. Protein sequence: CAWNKIGGTEAFF.